One sample yielded the 10 T cell receptor beta chains listed below, sequenced in a study of control samples from healthy donors and cancer patients. Produced via immunoSEQ multiplex PCR; TCRdb's table is partial and in-frame only. The profile shows about 100,000 clones, roughly nine tenths of them singletons. Sequenced: blood. The receptor set was obtained from a woman aged 45-59 years in good health.

Note on this clone: Distinct nucleotide sequences in the sample also encode this CDR3. The chain has TRBV3-1 (or the pseudogene TRBV3-2) and TRBJ1-5; D gene unclear. CDR1 is LGHDT and CDR2 is YNNKEL in the germline V gene (reference sequence). This CDR3 is built from 13 residues. Trimming removed 4 bases from V and 4 bases from J, with 8 bases in between. CDR3 region: CASSLGWNQPQHF. The CDR3 DNA sequence: TGTGCCAGCAGCCTGGGGTGGAATCAGCCCCAGCATTTT.

The chain carries TRBV19 and TRBJ1-2; maybe TRBD1 (6 bases). The CDR3 covers 15 residues. From germline, CDR1 is LNHDA and CDR2 SQIVND (reference sequence). V lost 3 bases and J lost 5, with 16 bases in between. CDR3 DNA sequence: TGTGCCAGTAGTATGCGTGTGGGGCAGGGGTATGGCTACACCTTC. It translates to CASSMRVGQGYGYTF.

The chain carries TRBV6-1 and TRBJ2-7; 7 bases match TRBD1. The V and J ends lost 2 bases and 1 base, in that order; junction bases with no gene match: 23. In germline, CDR1 is MNHNS, CDR2 SASEGT. The CDR3 runs to 21 residues. CDR3 loop: CASSESGWSGGGKYRSYEQYF. CDR3 nucleotides: TGTGCCAGCAGTGAATCTGGATGGTCAGGGGGTGGGAAGTACAGGTCCTACGAGCAGTACTTC.

This chain uses TRBV16 with TRBJ1-2, with D hard to call. The CDR3 extends over 12 amino acids. The V end lost 2 bases, the J end lost 5 bases, and 6 bases lay between the germline ends. The germline V gene encodes CDR1 KGHSY and CDR2 FQNENV. The CDR3 nucleotides read TGTGCCAGCAGCCAAGTGGGATATGGCTACACCTTC. The encoded protein is CASSQVGYGYTF.

This clone was seen only once. V and J are TRBV10-3 and TRBJ2-7; D gene uncertain. Trimming removed 6 bases at V and 5 bases at J, with 11 bases between. The CDR3 has 12 residues. Germline V CDR1 and CDR2: ENHRY, SYGVKD. The DNA for the CDR3 is TGTGCCATCAGCCCCAGAATAAACGAGCAGTACTTC. It codes for CAISPRINEQYF.

V is TRBV27 and J is TRBJ2-2; D tentatively reads TRBD1 or TRBD2 (5 bases each). The germline CDR1 and CDR2 sequences are MNHEY and SMNVEV (reference sequence). The V end lost 6 bases, the J end lost 3 bases, and 17 bases lay between the germline ends. The CDR3 sequence is 16 residues long. This CDR3 is CASRGDVSGYTGELFF. In DNA form, the CDR3 reads TGTGCCAGCAGGGGGGATGTGTCAGGGTACACCGGGGAGCTGTTTTTT.

This chain links TRBV6-5 with TRBJ2-2, with TRBD1 identical over 7 bases. The trim removed 6 bases at V and 8 bases at J, leaving 9 bases unmatched. Germline loops: CDR1 MNHEY, CDR2 SVGAGI. CDR3 size: 14 residues. CDR3 protein: CASSLIRQGGELFF. CDR3 bases: TGTGCCAGCAGCCTGATTAGACAGGGTGGGGAGCTGTTTTTT.

The CDR3: CASSTRDSYGYTF. As DNA, the CDR3 is TGTGCCAGCAGCACGCGGGACAGCTATGGCTACACCTTC. The J gene is TRBJ1-2, the V gene TRBV9, with 7 bases identical to TRBD1. The J segment lost 4 bases and the V segment lost 4 bases, leaving 4 bases of the junction unmatched. Germline loops: CDR1 SGDLS, CDR2 YYNGEE. This CDR3 has 13 residues.

The J gene is TRBJ2-3, the V gene TRBV24-1, with a possible D match to TRBD2 (5 bases). There are 12 residues in the CDR3. The germline gives CDR1 KGHDR, CDR2 SFDVKD. Trimming removed 7 bases at V and 2 bases at J, with 6 bases between. CDR3 in amino acids: CATSDYTDTQYF. The CDR3 DNA sequence: TGTGCCACCAGCGACTACACAGATACGCAGTATTTT.

The rearrangement joins TRBV16 to TRBJ1-6; weak D call: TRBD1 (5 bases). This CDR3 region has 14 residues. V was cut by 11 bases and J by 6 bases, with 17 bases left in between. CDR1 KGHSY and CDR2 FQNENV come from the germline V gene. CDR3 coding DNA: TGTGCCTCCCAAACAGACAGCCTTAATTCACCCCTCCACTTT. The encoded protein is CASQTDSLNSPLHF.